The 20 T cell receptor beta chains given below trace back to one sample, sequenced in a study of blood T cell repertoires in COVID-19. Repertoires were generated with immunoSEQ multiplex PCR, while TCRdb's copy carries only in-frame clones and drops some. The sample shows fewer than 350,000 clones, approximately 90% of them seen only once. The sequenced sample consisted of PBMCs or T cells enriched from blood (not recorded which). The receptors were sampled from a woman in her thirties or forties with acute COVID-19.

The gene calls are TRBV19 and TRBJ1-6; D not certain. The CDR3 has 15 residues. Germline lookup yields CDR1 LNHDA and CDR2 SQIVND (reference sequence). The germline V and J ends were trimmed by 2 bases and 8 bases, with 13 bases remaining between them. The CDR3 reads CASSIWPDGDSPLHF. In nucleotides, the CDR3 is TGTGCCAGTAGTATATGGCCGGACGGGGATTCACCCCTCCACTTT.

The chain uses TRBV5-5 and TRBJ1-2; D is unresolved. Trimming removed 4 bases from V and 4 bases from J, with 8 bases in between. The CDR3 length is 12 residues. CDR1 SGHKS and CDR2 YYEKEE come from the germline V gene (reference sequence). The CDR3 loop is CASSRGFYGYTF. CDR3 coding DNA: TGTGCCAGCAGCCGAGGATTCTATGGCTACACCTTC.

The chain links TRBV4-1 to TRBJ2-7; a possible D gene is TRBD2 (6 bases). V gave up 4 bases and J gave up 0 bases, with 10 bases separating them. Per the germline V gene, CDR1 is MGHRA and CDR2 is YSYEKL. The CDR3 is 14 residues long. CDR3 in DNA: TGCGCCAGCAGCCCCCGGGACTTCTCCTACGAGCAGTACTTC. Translating it yields CASSPRDFSYEQYF.

This clone was seen a handful of times. This sequence joins TRBV7-9 and TRBJ1-2; D may be TRBD1 (5 bases). The CDR3 length is 14 residues. V was shortened by 0 bases and J by 4 bases, with 9 bases between the two germline ends. CDR1 is SEHNR, CDR2 FQNEAQ, per germline (reference sequence). CDR3 sequence reads: CASSLATESYGYTF. CDR3 coding DNA: TGTGCCAGCAGCTTAGCGACAGAGAGCTATGGCTACACCTTC.

V usage is TRBV6-5 and J usage is TRBJ2-1; TRBD2 matches 7 bases. The V gene end was trimmed by 8 bases and the J gene end by 9 bases; junction bases not matched to a gene: 10. This CDR3 region has 13 residues. Germline V gene sequence: CDR1 MNHEY, CDR2 SVGAGI. The chain's CDR3 is CASWGGPGAEQFF. The CDR3 DNA follows: TGTGCCAGCTGGGGAGGGCCCGGCGCTGAGCAGTTCTTC.

The rearrangement uses TRBV6-1 and TRBJ1-2, with D unclear. V was trimmed by 3 bases and J by 4 bases, leaving 12 bases between them. This CDR3 spans 14 amino acids. Germline lookup yields CDR1 MNHNS and CDR2 SASEGT. CDR3 protein: CASSELRVGYGYTF. CDR3 nucleotide sequence: TGTGCCAGCAGTGAGTTGAGGGTTGGCTATGGCTACACCTTC.

A remark on this clone: This CDR3 is also generated by other DNA sequences in the sample. V usage is TRBV5-1 and J usage is TRBJ2-1; weak D call: TRBD2 (5 bases). The CDR3 is 14 residues long. Trimming removed 2 bases at V and 4 bases at J, with 10 bases between. Germline V gene sequence: CDR1 SGHRS, CDR2 YFSETQ. The CDR3 spells CASSFGVGYNEQFF. DNA for the CDR3: TGCGCCAGCAGCTTCGGGGTAGGGTACAATGAGCAGTTCTTC.

The chain links TRBV3-1 (or the pseudogene TRBV3-2) to TRBJ1-1, with D maybe TRBD1 (6 bases). Germline V gives CDR1 LGHDT, CDR2 YNNKEL (reference sequence). The length of the CDR3 is 16 residues. Trimming took off 3 bases at V and 5 bases at J, with 19 bases between the two ends. This CDR3 is CASSHGYRAVGTEAFF. In nucleotides, the CDR3 is TGTGCCAGCAGCCATGGTTACAGGGCGGTGGGTACTGAAGCTTTCTTT.

The chain carries TRBV28 and TRBJ1-5, with D perhaps TRBD1 (6 bases). With 4 bases removed from V and 7 bases from J, the gap between germline ends came to 14 bases. Germline loops: CDR1 MDHEN, CDR2 SYDVKM. There are 14 residues in the CDR3. The CDR3 reads CASSYTGSGQPQHF. CDR3 sequence (DNA): TGTGCCAGCAGTTATACAGGGTCGGGGCAGCCCCAGCATTTT.

V usage is TRBV28 and J usage is TRBJ1-1; possible D gene TRBD1, 5 bases. The CDR3 contains 12 residues. Germline assignment: CDR1 MDHEN and CDR2 SYDVKM. V was clipped by 6 bases and J by 6 bases, with 11 bases between them. The CDR3 here is CASRQGRAEAFF. CDR3 coding DNA: TGTGCCAGCAGGCAGGGTAGGGCTGAAGCTTTCTTT.

About this clone: One junction end does not reproduce the germline sequence, and a read error may be involved. This chain links TRBV9 with TRBJ2-3; TRBD1 matches at 7 bases. Germline assignment: CDR1 SGDLS and CDR2 YYNGEE. The CDR3 length is 15 residues. The CDR3 region has the DNA TGTGCCAGCAGCGTAGGGGGACAGCGCACGGATACGCAGTATTTT. Translating it yields CASSVGGQRTDTQYF.

A word on this clone: Other DNA sequences within the sample encode an identical CDR3. This rearrangement joins TRBV3-1 (or the pseudogene TRBV3-2) to TRBJ1-2, with 9 bases identical to TRBD1. Germline V lookup: CDR1 LGHDT, CDR2 YNNKEL (reference sequence). J gave up 4 bases and V 4 bases, and 1 base lay outside the gene matches. The CDR3 totals 13 residues. Here the CDR3 reads CASSLGQGYGYTF. CDR3 bases: TGTGCCAGCAGCCTGGGACAGGGCTATGGCTACACCTTC.

The chain recombines TRBV3-1 (or the pseudogene TRBV3-2) with TRBJ2-7; tentatively, D is TRBD1 (6 bases). Germline values: CDR1 LGHDT, CDR2 YNNKEL (reference sequence). This CDR3 has 13 amino acids. Between the trimmed V and J ends, which lost 1 base and 6 bases, there was a span of 10 bases. The CDR3 DNA sequence: TGTGCCAGCAGCCAAGTACAGGGCACCGAGCAGTACTTC. Its translation is CASSQVQGTEQYF.

The J gene is TRBJ2-1, the V gene TRBV18, with TRBD2 identical over 13 bases. The V and J ends lost 2 bases and 2 bases, in that order; junction bases with no gene match: 12. Germline CDR1 KGHSH, CDR2 LQKENI. The CDR3 covers 20 residues. The chain's CDR3 is CASSPTLGTSGINPYNEQFF. For the CDR3, the DNA is TGTGCCAGCTCACCAACCTTAGGGACTAGCGGGATAAACCCCTACAATGAGCAGTTCTTC. Full variable domain (remainder filled in from reference TRBV18 and TRBJ2-1): NAGVMQNPRHLVRRRGQEARLRCSPMKGHSHVYWYRQLPEEGLKFMVYLQKENIIDESGMPKERFSAEFPKEGPSILRIQQVVRGDSAAYFCASSPTLGTSGINPYNEQFFGPGTRLTVL.

This chain joins TRBV24-1 and TRBJ2-3, with 10 bases fitting TRBD1. This CDR3 contains 14 residues. The germline CDR1 and CDR2 sequences are KGHDR and SFDVKD. V was clipped by 7 bases and J by 4 bases; unmatched bases: 4. The CDR3 region is CATSAGTGADTQYF. Here the CDR3 DNA reads TGTGCCACCAGCGCCGGGACAGGGGCAGATACGCAGTATTTT.

The chain carries TRBV4-1 and TRBJ2-5, with D unresolved. The CDR3 extends over 15 amino acids. Germline lookup yields CDR1 MGHRA and CDR2 YSYEKL. V shed 0 bases and J shed 3 bases, with 11 bases lying between them. The CDR3 region has the DNA TGCGCCAGCAGCCAAGATCCGGCGCGGAAAGAGACCCAGTACTTC. Its protein product is CASSQDPARKETQYF.

The chain employs TRBV5-4 and TRBJ1-1; 7 bases are a match to TRBD1. The CDR3 spans 15 residues. With 1 base clipped from V and 0 bases from J, the junction kept 3 bases outside the gene matches. Germline CDR1 is SGHNT and CDR2 is YYREEE (reference sequence). Here the CDR3 reads CASSLPGQLNTEAFF. The DNA of the CDR3 is TGTGCCAGCAGCTTGCCGGGACAGTTGAACACTGAAGCTTTCTTT.

V is TRBV12-5 and J is TRBJ2-1, with 10 nucleotides matching TRBD1. Germline V gene data show CDR1 as LGHNT and CDR2 as FRNRAP. V shed 5 bases and J 4 bases; nucleotides not matched to a gene: 2. There are 14 residues in the CDR3. CDR3 DNA sequence: TGTGCTAGTGGTCCGGGACAGGGGTACAATGAGCAGTTCTTC. This gives the protein CASGPGQGYNEQFF.

The chain has TRBV28 and TRBJ2-5; 12 nucleotides line up with TRBD2. Unmatched junction bases numbered 12, after V lost 7 bases and J lost 6 bases. In germline, CDR1 is MDHEN, CDR2 SYDVKM. The CDR3 spans 16 residues. The CDR3 sequence is CASILGSTSGGKTQYF. The CDR3 nucleotides read TGTGCCAGCATCCTGGGATCGACTAGCGGGGGTAAGACCCAGTACTTC.

J is TRBJ2-3 and V is TRBV4-3, with D possibly being TRBD1 (5 bases). Germline CDR1 is LGHNA and CDR2 is YSLEER. The V end lost 2 bases, the J end lost 0 bases, and 21 bases lay between the germline ends. The CDR3 loop spans 19 amino acids. The CDR3 sequence is CASSQRAARGGPSTDTQYF. The CDR3 DNA follows: TGCGCCAGCAGCCAACGCGCGGCTAGGGGCGGTCCTAGCACAGATACGCAGTATTTT.